This T cell receptor (beta chain) was obtained from a study of Graves' ophthalmopathy and Graves' hyperthyroidism. Uncontrolled infections, other autoimmune diseases, pregnancy or lactation barred patients from enrollment. Amplification of TCR beta CDR3 regions used RNA transcripts. The workflow started with a first-round RT-PCR run with HTBI primers and then moved on to a second-round multiplex PCR. A single record per CDR3 protein comes from TCRdb applying MiXCR to the multiplex PCR reads. This table has 170,000 or so distinct CDR3 sequences, around 39% appearing once. Trimming removed 7 bases at V and 5 bases at J, with 8 bases between. CDR1 and CDR2 (germline): MNHNS, SASEGT. The CDR3 runs 11 residues.

The clonotype originates from a man in his thirties or forties with Graves' ophthalmopathy. Sequencing used peripheral blood. The J gene is TRBJ1-2, the V gene TRBV6-1; D call uncertain. CDR3 nucleotides: TGTGCCAGCATGCAGTCGTATGGCTACACCTTC. Translated: CASMQSYGYTF.